The clone carrying this T cell receptor beta chain came up a few times. The antigen remains undetermined. This entry comes from a study of early T cells in non-severe SARS-CoV-2 infection. At the level of the study: Chains were not paired, and sequencing was done on bulk RNA from unsorted whole blood.

Overall study results and limits: VDJdb matching favored anti-spike CD8 responses, missing private and CD4 specificities.

The J segment lost 7 bases and the V segment lost 3 bases, leaving 7 bases of the junction unmatched. CDR1 LGHDT and CDR2 YNNKEL come from the germline V gene (reference sequence). The CDR3 covers 14 residues. The library protocol tagged individual cDNA molecules with unique molecular identifiers. TCRdb re-called the 5' RACE reads with MiXCR, one entry per CDR3 protein. The repertoire holds tens of thousands of distinct CDR3 sequences, with 10% to 15% as singletons. Sequencing used whole blood. The source is an adult who was a healthcare worker with PCR-confirmed SARS-CoV-2 infection or an uninfected control (not recorded which). The gene calls are TRBV3-1 and TRBJ1-1, with 8 bases matching TRBD1. CDR3 amino acids: CASSHHIGTGEAFF. The CDR3 nucleotides are TGTGCCAGCAGCCACCACATTGGGACAGGTGAAGCTTTCTTT.